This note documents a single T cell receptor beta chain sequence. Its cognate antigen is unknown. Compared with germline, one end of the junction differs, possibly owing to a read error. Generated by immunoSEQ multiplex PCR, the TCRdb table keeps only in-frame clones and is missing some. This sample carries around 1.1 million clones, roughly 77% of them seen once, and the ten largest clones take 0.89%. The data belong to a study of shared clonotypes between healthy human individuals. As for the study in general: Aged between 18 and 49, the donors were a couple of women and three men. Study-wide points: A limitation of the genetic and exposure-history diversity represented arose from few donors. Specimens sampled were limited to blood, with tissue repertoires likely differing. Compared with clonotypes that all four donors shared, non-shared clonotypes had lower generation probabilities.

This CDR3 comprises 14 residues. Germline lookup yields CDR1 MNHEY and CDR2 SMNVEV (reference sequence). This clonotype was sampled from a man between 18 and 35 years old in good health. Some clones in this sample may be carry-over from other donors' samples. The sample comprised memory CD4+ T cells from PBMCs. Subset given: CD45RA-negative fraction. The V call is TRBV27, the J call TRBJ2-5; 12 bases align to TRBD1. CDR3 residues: CASSRDRGQVTQYF. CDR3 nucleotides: TGTGCCAGCAGTAGGGACAGGGGGCAAGTGACCCAGTACTTC.